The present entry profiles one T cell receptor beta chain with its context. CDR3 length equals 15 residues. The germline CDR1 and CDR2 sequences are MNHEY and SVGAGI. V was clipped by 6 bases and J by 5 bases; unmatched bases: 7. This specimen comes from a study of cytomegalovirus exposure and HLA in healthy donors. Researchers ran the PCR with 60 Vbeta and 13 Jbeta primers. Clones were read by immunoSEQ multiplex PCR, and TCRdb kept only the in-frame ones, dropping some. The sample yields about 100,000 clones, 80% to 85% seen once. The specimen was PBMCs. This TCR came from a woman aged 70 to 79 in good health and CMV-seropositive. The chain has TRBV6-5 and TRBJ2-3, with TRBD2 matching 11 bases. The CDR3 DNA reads TGTGCCAGCAGCCGTACTAGCGGGAGAAGAGATACGCAGTATTTT. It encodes CASSRTSGRRDTQYF.